This TCR beta chain stems from a study of blood T cell repertoires in COVID-19. The overall study: The United States, Italy and Spain supplied acute and convalescent COVID-19 samples. Sources were T cells, B-cell-depleted T cells, or PBMCs; the material itself was cDNA or gDNA.

This CDR3 is built from 14 residues. In germline, CDR1 is SGHTA, CDR2 FQGNSA. The V end was cut by 1 base, the J end by 3 bases, with 7 bases between. In the original processing: Reference gene primer amplification gave nucleated cell count estimates. TCRdb's table, derived via immunoSEQ multiplex PCR, lists solely in-frame clones and lacks some. The V and J calls and the clone size are those of that table, but D and trimming were determined from the DNA. The sample has more than 300,000 clones; about 90% are singletons. What was sequenced was peripheral blood. This sequence joins TRBV7-2 and TRBJ1-5; D is undetermined. This receptor was taken from a woman younger than 35 who had recovered from COVID-19. In DNA form, the CDR3 reads TGTGCCAGCAGCTTAGGGGCTAACAATCAGCCCCAGCATTTT. It is translated as CASSLGANNQPQHF.